The sequence of this TCR beta chain was determined in a study of T cell responses to AZD1222 COVID-19 vaccine. CDR1 is SGHTA and CDR2 is FQGNSA in the germline V gene. CDR3 length equals 13 residues. The V and J ends lost 3 bases and 3 bases respectively, with 9 bases between them. This clone appeared a single time. The antigen is undetermined. Notes on the study in general: White British people made up most donors, females outnumbered males, and clonal diversity was possibly underestimated.

Repertoires were generated with immunoSEQ multiplex PCR, while TCRdb's copy carries only in-frame clones and drops some. Of tens of thousands of clones listed, around four fifths are singletons. The chain recombines TRBV7-2 with TRBJ2-7; TRBD1 might be the D (5 bases). The clonotype comes from an adult in good health. Material: peripheral blood, obtained on day 0 of AZD1222 vaccination. The CDR3 nucleotides read TGTGCCAGCAGCTTGGGGCGAGGCTACGAGCAGTACTTC. This gives the protein CASSLGRGYEQYF.